A selection of T cell receptor beta chains follows, all from one sample in a study of human versus mouse CDR3 diversity and MHC coevolution. Using immunoSEQ multiplex PCR, the repertoire was profiled, and TCRdb retains in-frame clones only, with some absent. The table lists roughly 80,000 clones, 90% to 95% of them singletons, with 1.3% to 1.5% in the top ten. Input material: naive CD4+ T cells from blood. The receptors stem from a person aged 30-69 years in good health. CDR3s include the opening cysteine and the closing phenylalanine or tryptophan. The D gene is left open where the match is weak. Size tells how often a clone was seen (once, few, many) or the class of an expanded clone, and some rows leave it out.

>TRBJ2-7|once|TRBD2|TRBV28
TGTGCCAGCAACCCCCGGGGTAGCGGGAGGCCCGTCTCCTACGAGCAGTACTTC
CASNPRGSGRPVSYEQYF
>TRBJ1-2|once|NA|TRBV6-5
TGTGCCAGCAGTTACCAGGCTAACTATGGCTACACCTTC
CASSYQANYGYTF
>TRBJ2-7|NA|TRBD2|TRBV18
TGTGCCAGCTCACAGGCGGGCGCGGGGGGGCTCAACGAGCAGTACTTC
CASSQAGAGGLNEQYF
>TRBJ2-6|NA|TRBD2|TRBV5-4
TGTGCCAGCAGCCGCCGCGGGGGGTTCTACTCTGGGGCCAACGTCCTGACTTTC
CASSRRGGFYSGANVLTF
>TRBJ1-5|NA|NA|TRBV11-2
TGTGCCAGCAGCTTACAGGAAAAACAGCCCCAGCATTTT
CASSLQEKQPQHF
>TRBJ2-7|NA|TRBD1|TRBV7-8
TGTGCCAGCAGCTACTTCGGGACAGCGGTCGTGGACGAGCAGTACTTC
CASSYFGTAVVDEQYF
>TRBJ2-7|NA|NA|TRBV7-6
TGTGCCAGCAGCTCCCTCTCGTACGAGCAGTACTTC
CASSSLSYEQYF
>TRBJ2-1|NA|TRBD1|TRBV7-9
TGTGCCAGCAGCCCGATAGGGACAGGGGGATACGAGCAGTTCTTC
CASSPIGTGGYEQFF
>TRBJ2-3|NA|TRBD2|TRBV5-1
TGCGCCAGCAGCCGCGGGGCGGGAGGGACAGATACGCAGTATTTT
CASSRGAGGTDTQYF
>TRBJ2-5|once|NA|TRBV5-1
TGCGCCAGCAGCCAAACGGGGCAAGAGACCCAGTACTTC
CASSQTGQETQYF
>TRBJ1-6|NA|NA|TRBV19
TGTGCCAGTAGTTATGGAACCTGGGGGGATTCACCCCTCCACTTT
CASSYGTWGDSPLHF
>TRBJ1-2|NA|TRBD1|TRBV2
TGTGCCAGCGTGGCCACCGGGACAGATACCGGCTACACCTTC
CASVATGTDTGYTF
>TRBJ2-7|NA|NA|TRBV9
TGTGCCAGCAGCGTAGAAGTTAGCGGAACCTACGAGCAGTACTTC
CASSVEVSGTYEQYF
>TRBJ2-7|NA|TRBD2|TRBV13
TGTGCCAGCAGCTTAGTAAGACTAGCGGGGAACTACGAGCAGTACTTC
CASSLVRLAGNYEQYF
>TRBJ2-6|NA|NA|TRBV18
TGTGCCAGCTCACCACGGTCCAGCTCTGGGGCCAACGTCCTGACTTTC
CASSPRSSSGANVLTF
>TRBJ2-7|NA|TRBD1|TRBV7-9
TGTGCCAGCAGCTTTACAGGGGGCCCCCCGTACGAGCAGTACTTC
CASSFTGGPPYEQYF
>TRBJ2-7|NA|TRBD1|TRBV6-5
TGTGCCAGCAGTCTTCCGGGACAGGGGTTAATCGAGCAGTACTTC
CASSLPGQGLIEQYF
>TRBJ2-3|once|TRBD1|TRBV7-9
TGTGCCAGCAGCTCAGTAGGGACAGGGGCCACAGATACGCAGTATTTT
CASSSVGTGATDTQYF
>TRBJ2-4|NA|TRBD1|TRBV2
TGTGCCAGCACCTACGGGACAGGGGAGCTTCGGAGGTACTTC
CASTYGTGELRRYF
>TRBJ1-1|NA|NA|TRBV19
TGTGCCAGTAGGACCGACAGAACAGGAACTGAAGCTTTCTTT
CASRTDRTGTEAFF
>TRBJ2-2|NA|NA|TRBV4-2
TGTGCCAGCAGCCAAGAGAACAGGGTGGGCACCGGGGAGCTGTTTTTT
CASSQENRVGTGELFF